This entry describes one TCR beta chain. This sample is part of a study of CD8 T cells in Susac syndrome. RNA totalling roughly 0.5 to 1 ug underwent reverse transcription with random hexamers. A single record per CDR3 protein comes from TCRdb applying MiXCR to the immunoSEQ multiplex PCR reads. The sample lists approximately 210,000 distinct CDR3 sequences, 95% seen once, with 0.075% to 0.095% in the top ten. The V end lost 6 bases, the J end lost 3 bases, and 18 bases lay between the germline ends. Germline lookup yields CDR1 DFQATT and CDR2 SNEGSKA (reference sequence). The length of the CDR3 is 15 residues.

Material for sequencing was CD4+ T cells from PBMCs. This receptor was taken from a human donor with multiple sclerosis. The chain recombines TRBV20-1 with TRBJ1-5, with D possibly TRBD1 on 5 matching bases. The CDR3 bases are TGCAGTGCCCAGACAGTCCTTACCACCAATCAGCCCCAGCATTTT. It translates to CSAQTVLTTNQPQHF.